Listed below are T cell receptor beta chains from one sample, sequenced in a study of OX40 agonist ivuxolimab in advanced cancers. Profiled with immunoSEQ multiplex PCR; TCRdb holds only in-frame clones, not every one. The table records approximately 76,000 clones, approximately 86% of them present only once. Sequenced material: CD4+ or CD8+ T cells sorted from blood, taken in a trial of the OX40 agonist ivuxolimab. Receptors were obtained from an adult with an advanced solid tumor such as melanoma, head and neck, liver or kidney cancer. Both conserved end residues are part of each CDR3. The order of the fields is J gene, V gene, clone size, D gene, CDR3 length, CDR3 DNA, CDR3 protein. A D gene is named only where the DNA matches it firmly. Size is stated for part of the rows, as once, few or many counts, or as a class when the clone is expanded.

TRBJ2-7 | TRBV28 | NA | TRBD2 | 14 | TGTGCCAGCAGTTTAGCGGGAGGGGTCTACGAGCAGTACTTC | CASSLAGGVYEQYF
TRBJ1-6 | TRBV2 | few | TRBD1 | 15 | TGTGCCAGCAGTGAAGTTGGGACAGGGAAGTCACCCCTCCACTTT | CASSEVGTGKSPLHF
TRBJ1-3 | TRBV6-5 | NA | TRBD1 | 15 | TGTGCCAGCAGCCGCTCAGGGGGCACTGGAAACACCATATATTTT | CASSRSGGTGNTIYF
TRBJ2-5 | TRBV29-1 | NA | NA | 10 | TGCAGCGTTGGTGGGGAGACCCAGTACTTC | CSVGGETQYF
TRBJ1-3 | TRBV5-4 | few | TRBD1 | 15 | TGTGCCAGCAGCCGGGACAGTTTCTCTGGAAACACCATATATTTT | CASSRDSFSGNTIYF
TRBJ1-3 | TRBV5-1 | NA | NA | 15 | TGCGCCAGCAGCCCCCAATCAGGGGCGGGAAACACCATATATTTT | CASSPQSGAGNTIYF
TRBJ1-2 | TRBV2 | NA | NA | 15 | TGTGCCAGCAACCTATGGTCTACTTCCCCCGGGGGCTACACCTTC | CASNLWSTSPGGYTF
TRBJ1-4 | TRBV15 | NA | NA | 14 | TGTGCCACCAGCGGCATGGATGGTAATGAAAAACTGTTTTTT | CATSGMDGNEKLFF
TRBJ2-4 | TRBV30 | NA | TRBD1 | 12 | TGTGCCTGGAGTGACTTCAGGGGGCCGGAGTACTTC | CAWSDFRGPEYF
TRBJ2-1 | TRBV7-5 | NA | NA | 16 | TGTGTCAGAAGCTTTCGGAAGATTTCCGGCTACAATGAGCAGTTCTTC | CVRSFRKISGYNEQFF
TRBJ1-5 | TRBV18 | few | NA | 14 | TGTGCCAGCTCACCAGCCGGGGGCGATCAGCCCCAGCATTTT | CASSPAGGDQPQHF
TRBJ2-3 | TRBV6-5 | NA | TRBD2 | 16 | TGTGCCAGCAGTTACTCCCAGCGGGGGGTAAGAGATACGCAGTATTTT | CASSYSQRGVRDTQYF
TRBJ2-7 | TRBV11-3 | NA | TRBD1 | 16 | TGTGCCAGCAGCCCGCACTCCGGACAGGGATCACACGAGCAGTACTTC | CASSPHSGQGSHEQYF
TRBJ2-7 | TRBV27 | NA | NA | 14 | TGTGCCAGCAGTTTAGGGGGACTCTCCTACGAGCAGTACTTC | CASSLGGLSYEQYF
TRBJ1-3 | TRBV15 | NA | TRBD1 | 15 | TGTGCCACCAGCCGGACAGGGGCAAATGGAAACACCATATATTTT | CATSRTGANGNTIYF
TRBJ1-2 | TRBV5-4 | few | NA | 12 | TGTGCCAGCAGCGCCGGGGTCGGTGGCTACACCTTC | CASSAGVGGYTF
TRBJ1-6 | TRBV5-1 | NA | NA | 13 | TGCGCCAGCCTCGAGGGGCCAGATTCACCCCTCCACTTT | CASLEGPDSPLHF
TRBJ2-1 | TRBV9 | NA | NA | 14 | TGTGCCAGCAGCCCTACTCCAGAACGCAATGAGCAGTTCTTC | CASSPTPERNEQFF
TRBJ1-2 | TRBV30 | medium-sized | NA | 12 | TGTGCCTGGAGTAGCGGAGACCGCTTGGGCACCTTC | CAWSSGDRLGTF
TRBJ2-1 | TRBV5-1 | NA | TRBD2 | 15 | TGCGCCAGCAGCCAGCGGGAGGTCATTTACAATGAGCAGTTCTTC | CASSQREVIYNEQFF
TRBJ1-1 | TRBV5-1 | NA | TRBD1 | 14 | TGCGCCAGCAGGACAGGGCGGGGGAACACTGAAGCTTTCTTT | CASRTGRGNTEAFF
TRBJ2-1 | TRBV5-6 | once | TRBD2 | 14 | TGTGCCAGCAGCCCCGGGACTAGCGTGGGTGAGCAGTTCTTC | CASSPGTSVGEQFF
TRBJ2-5 | TRBV18 | NA | NA | 11 | TGTGCCAGCTCACCCCAAGAGACCCAGTACTTC | CASSPQETQYF
TRBJ1-2 | TRBV7-2 | few | NA | 14 | TGTGCCAGCAGCTTGGCGAGCACCCCGTTGGGCTACACCTTC | CASSLASTPLGYTF
TRBJ2-1 | TRBV6-5 | NA | NA | 11 | TGTGCCAGCAGTACACGAGCAGAGCAGTTCTTC | CASSTRAEQFF
TRBJ1-5 | TRBV28 | few | NA | 15 | TGTGCCAGCAGCTTACCTGGACCCTCCAATCAGCCCCAGCATTTT | CASSLPGPSNQPQHF
TRBJ1-2 | TRBV6-5 | NA | NA | 11 | TGTGCTAGCAGTGCTTTCTATGGCTACACCTTC | CASSAFYGYTF
TRBJ2-2 | TRBV25-1 | NA | NA | 12 | TGTGCCAGTCAGCTAAATACCGGGGAGCTGTTTTTT | CASQLNTGELFF
TRBJ1-5 | TRBV19 | NA | NA | 15 | TGTGCCAGTAGTATAACACAGGGAGGGGGTCAGCCCCAGCATTTT | CASSITQGGGQPQHF
TRBJ1-4 | TRBV5-1 | once | NA | 15 | TGCGCCAGCAGCTTGGAACCAGGGGTTAATGAAAAACTGTTTTTT | CASSLEPGVNEKLFF
TRBJ2-2 | TRBV5-5 | NA | NA | 16 | TGTGCCAGCAGCCTCTGGCAGGACACGCAGGTCGGGGAGCTGTTTTTT | CASSLWQDTQVGELFF
TRBJ2-1 | TRBV7-8 | NA | NA | 14 | TGTGCCAGCAGCTTAGTCAGGGATGGGAATGAGCAGTTCTTC | CASSLVRDGNEQFF
TRBJ2-2 | TRBV9 | few | TRBD2 | 16 | TGTGCCAGCAGCGTAGCTGCGGGGGGGCCGGACGGGGAGCTGTTTTTT | CASSVAAGGPDGELFF
TRBJ1-2 | TRBV11-2 | NA | TRBD1 | 14 | TGTGCCAGCAGCTTGGACAGGGAAGGCTATGGCTACACCTTC | CASSLDREGYGYTF
TRBJ2-1 | TRBV5-3 | NA | NA | 13 | TGTGCCAGAAGCAGCGGGCCTCACAATGAGCAGTTCTTC | CARSSGPHNEQFF
TRBJ1-1 | TRBV5-1 | NA | NA | 13 | TGCGCCAGCAGCTTGGGGGTTGACACTGAAGCTTTCTTT | CASSLGVDTEAFF
TRBJ2-5 | TRBV19 | NA | TRBD1 | 14 | TGTGCCAGTAGTATAGGGGACAGCCAAGAGACCCAGTACTTC | CASSIGDSQETQYF
TRBJ2-7 | TRBV7-9 | NA | NA | 13 | TGTGCCAGCAGCCCAAGCTGGGCCACCGAGCAGTACTTC | CASSPSWATEQYF
TRBJ1-2 | TRBV10-3 | NA | TRBD1 | 13 | TGTGCCAGCACCCGGACAGGGACGGGTGGCTACACCTTC | CASTRTGTGGYTF
TRBJ1-1 | TRBV27 | NA | NA | 14 | TGTGCCAGCAGTTTCAGGGAATTTCAAACTGAAGCTTTCTTT | CASSFREFQTEAFF
TRBJ1-5 | TRBV27 | NA | NA | 16 | TGTGCCAGCAGTTTATCCGGGAGGGGAAACCATCAGCCCCAGCATTTT | CASSLSGRGNHQPQHF
TRBJ2-5 | TRBV6-1 | NA | TRBD1 | 13 | TGTGCCAGCAGACGGACAGGGGAAGAGACCCAGTACTTC | CASRRTGEETQYF
TRBJ2-1 | TRBV18 | few | NA | 16 | TGTGCCAGCTCACCACCGACCTACTCGTCCTACAATGAGCAGTTCTTC | CASSPPTYSSYNEQFF
TRBJ2-3 | TRBV9 | NA | NA | 16 | TGTGCCAGCAGCGTAGCTGACGGAGAGGGGGCAGATACGCAGTATTTT | CASSVADGEGADTQYF
TRBJ1-2 | TRBV30 | once | NA | 14 | TGTGCCTGGAGCTTTTCTAACGATGGCTATGGCTACACCTTC | CAWSFSNDGYGYTF
TRBJ2-7 | TRBV28 | NA | TRBD2 | 15 | TGTGCCAGCAGTGCGAGCCTAGCGGGAGTAGACGAGCAGTACTTC | CASSASLAGVDEQYF
TRBJ1-1 | TRBV10-2 | NA | NA | 15 | TGCGCCAGCAGTGAGTCCGGGGCCGGGTACACTGAAGCTTTCTTT | CASSESGAGYTEAFF
TRBJ1-5 | TRBV7-2 | NA | NA | 16 | TGTGCCAGCAGCTTAGCGGTTGACCGCCTCAATCAGCCCCAGCATTTT | CASSLAVDRLNQPQHF
TRBJ2-2 | TRBV28 | NA | TRBD2 | 17 | TGTGCCAGCAGCCAACCCCGCAGCGGGAGGGCCTTCGGGGAGCTGTTTTTT | CASSQPRSGRAFGELFF
TRBJ1-1 | TRBV30 | NA | TRBD1 | 16 | TGTGCCTGGAGTACCAAGGGGACAGCTAGAAACACTGAAGCTTTCTTT | CAWSTKGTARNTEAFF
TRBJ2-7 | TRBV5-4 | NA | TRBD1 | 14 | TGTGCCAGCAGCGTGAAACAGGGGTCCTACGAGCAGTACTTC | CASSVKQGSYEQYF
TRBJ2-1 | TRBV5-5 | NA | NA | 11 | TGTGCCAGCAGCTTGCCCTCCGTTGAGTTCTTC | CASSLPSVEFF
TRBJ2-1 | TRBV7-8 | NA | TRBD1 | 15 | TGTGCCAGCAGCCCGAGGACAGGGCATCCCGATGAGCAGTTCTTC | CASSPRTGHPDEQFF
TRBJ2-4 | TRBV19 | NA | NA | 14 | TGTGCCAGTAGTACCGACAGGACCAAAAACATTCAGTACTTC | CASSTDRTKNIQYF
TRBJ2-3 | TRBV28 | NA | TRBD2 | 15 | TGTGCCAGCAGTTTTAGCGGGGGGTCGGCAGATACGCAGTATTTT | CASSFSGGSADTQYF